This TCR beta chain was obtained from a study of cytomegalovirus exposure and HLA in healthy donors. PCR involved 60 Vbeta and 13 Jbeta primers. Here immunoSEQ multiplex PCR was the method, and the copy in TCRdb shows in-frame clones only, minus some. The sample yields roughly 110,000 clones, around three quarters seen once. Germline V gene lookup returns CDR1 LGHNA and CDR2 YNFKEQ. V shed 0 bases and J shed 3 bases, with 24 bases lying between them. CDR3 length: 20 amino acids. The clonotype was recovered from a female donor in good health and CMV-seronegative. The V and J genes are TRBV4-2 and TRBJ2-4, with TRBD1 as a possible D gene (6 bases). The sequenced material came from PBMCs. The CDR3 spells CASSQDTRGLTVSVKNIQYF. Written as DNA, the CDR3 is TGTGCCAGCAGCCAAGACACCAGGGGCCTGACAGTTTCGGTCAAAAACATTCAGTACTTC.